The clone carrying this TCR beta chain has only a few counts. Its cognate antigen is unknown. The entry originates in a study of T cell repertoires in cytomegalovirus infection. The overall study: Both CMV infection and a matching HLA type were indicated by public TCR beta signatures.

V was cut by 5 bases and J by 3 bases, with 8 bases left in between. This CDR3 has 12 amino acids. The V gene's germline CDR1 is MNHNS and CDR2 SASEGT. Study results and limitations: Clonotypes of TCR beta that were HLA-C-restricted and CMV-specific dominated the ex vivo response. Of the TCR beta families, the public ones yielded a cumulative frequency that identified carriers of CMV plus the relevant HLA.

TCRdb passed the reads through MiXCR, listing each CDR3 protein once. The table shows under 800,000 distinct CDR3 sequences, with 20% to 25% occurring only once. The sequenced sample consisted of CD8+ T cells from PBMCs. This receptor was taken from a human donor in good health (CMV status not recorded). Some clones in this sample may be carry-over from other donors' samples. The chain uses TRBV6-1 and TRBJ2-7; D remains unclear. CDR3 DNA sequence: TGTGCCAGCAGTTCACACCGCTACGAGCAGTACTTC. Translating gives CASSSHRYEQYF.